A selection of T cell receptor beta chains follows, all from one sample in a study of metastatic and nonmetastatic thyroid tumors. From the PCR reads, TCRdb re-called clones with MiXCR. Altogether about 85,000 clones are present, roughly 8.6% being singletons, with the ten largest covering around 8.5%. The specimen sequenced was blood. The receptors were gathered from a female donor with papillary thyroid cancer or a benign thyroid nodule (not recorded which). Some clones in this sample may be carry-over from other donors' samples. Both conserved end residues are part of each CDR3. Each record gives: D gene, clone size, V gene, J gene, CDR3 DNA, CDR3 protein. D genes are given only for firm matches. Clone sizes are shown as how often the clone was seen (once, few, many) or a class if it is expanded.

NA	many	TRBV4-2	TRBJ1-5	TGTGCCAGCAGCCAAGGGCAGGAAAGCAATCAGCCCCAGCATTTT	CASSQGQESNQPQHF
NA	many	TRBV6-1	TRBJ2-2	TGTGCCAGCGACCTCGGACAGATCATTAACACCGGGGAGCTGTTTTTT	CASDLGQIINTGELFF
NA	many	TRBV7-4	TRBJ1-5	TGTGCCAGCAGCTTAGAAGGGGGGCAGCCCCAGCATTTT	CASSLEGGQPQHF
NA	many	TRBV5-6	TRBJ2-1	TGTGCCAGCAGCCTGGTCGGGAGACGGGAGCAGTTCTTC	CASSLVGRREQFF
NA	many	TRBV7-3	TRBJ1-2	TGTGCCAGCAGCTTAAATCAGGGATATGGCTACACCTTC	CASSLNQGYGYTF
NA	many	TRBV27	TRBJ1-1	TGTGCCAGCAGTTTAGGCAGGGGAGGGACTGAAGCTTTCTTT	CASSLGRGGTEAFF
NA	many	TRBV10-3	TRBJ2-7	TGTGCCATCAGTGAGTCGGGGGGGGCGGGCTACGAGCAGTACTTC	CAISESGGAGYEQYF
NA	few	TRBV18	TRBJ1-1	TGTGCCAGCTCACCGACTCAGAACACTGAAGCTTTCTTT	CASSPTQNTEAFF
NA	few	TRBV20-1	TRBJ2-4	TGCAGTGCTAGAGACCCTGGGACACCTGAAAACATTCAGTACTTC	CSARDPGTPENIQYF
TRBD1	once	TRBV20-1	TRBJ1-5	TGCAGTGCTAGTACGGGACAGGGTCGGCAGCCCCAGCATTTT	CSASTGQGRQPQHF
NA	many	TRBV6-5	TRBJ2-5	TGTGCCAGCAGTGTACCGAGGGAAGACTACACCCAAGAGACCCAGTACTTC	CASSVPREDYTQETQYF
NA	few	TRBV20-1	TRBJ1-2	TGCAGTGGCCAGGGGCGCGGCTACACCTTC	CSGQGRGYTF
NA	many	TRBV7-2	TRBJ2-5	TGTGCCAGCAGCTTAAGGAAGCAAGAGACCCAGTACTTC	CASSLRKQETQYF
NA	many	TRBV7-2	TRBJ2-2	TGTGCCAGCAGCCTACAGCAGGACACCGGGGAGCTGTTTTTT	CASSLQQDTGELFF